This is a list of T cell receptor beta chains from one sample in a study of siplizumab effects on memory and regulatory T cells. Here immunoSEQ multiplex PCR was the method, and the copy in TCRdb shows in-frame clones only, minus some. The sample yields under 110,000 clones, about nine tenths seen once. The sequencing input was non-Treg CD4+ T cells sorted from blood. Source of these receptors: a human donor in good health. CDR3s include the opening cysteine and the closing phenylalanine or tryptophan. Each record gives: D gene, J gene, clone size, V gene, CDR3 DNA, CDR3 protein. A D gene is named only where the DNA matches it firmly. Part of the rows lack a size; the others show once, few, many or a class for expanded clones.

D: NA
J: TRBJ2-6
size: NA
V: TRBV27
DNA: TGTGCCAGCAGCCCAGACGCTTCTGGGGCCAACGTCCTGACTTTC
CDR3: CASSPDASGANVLTF

D: NA
J: TRBJ1-4
size: NA
V: TRBV30
DNA: TGTGCCTGGACCCCGGTTTCTTTGCGATATACAACTAATGAAAAACTGTTTTTT
CDR3: CAWTPVSLRYTTNEKLFF

D: TRBD2
J: TRBJ2-1
size: once
V: TRBV12-5
DNA: TGTGCTAGTGGTTCTCGGACTAGCGGGAGAATGGATGAGCAGTTCTTC
CDR3: CASGSRTSGRMDEQFF

D: NA
J: TRBJ2-1
size: once
V: TRBV15
DNA: TGTGCCACCAGCAGAGATCGTTTGGGCCCCCGAGAGCAGTTCTTC
CDR3: CATSRDRLGPREQFF

D: NA
J: TRBJ1-1
size: once
V: TRBV20-1
DNA: TGCAGTGCTAGTAACACTGAAGCTTTCTTT
CDR3: CSASNTEAFF

D: NA
J: TRBJ1-1
size: few
V: TRBV6-4
DNA: TGTGCCAGCAGCCGAGGAGCGAACACTGAAGCTTTCTTT
CDR3: CASSRGANTEAFF

D: TRBD2
J: TRBJ2-7
size: NA
V: TRBV5-4
DNA: TGTGCCAGCAGCCCACGTTACCAGACTAGCGGGAGTAGAGTCCACGAGCAGTACTTC
CDR3: CASSPRYQTSGSRVHEQYF

D: TRBD1
J: TRBJ1-3
size: once
V: TRBV6-6
DNA: TGTGCCAGCAGTTACTCGAAGGACAGGGGAAACACCATATATTTT
CDR3: CASSYSKDRGNTIYF

D: NA
J: TRBJ2-5
size: NA
V: TRBV11-3
DNA: TGTGCCAGCAGCCACGGACAGCGACAAGAGACCCAGTACTTC
CDR3: CASSHGQRQETQYF

D: NA
J: TRBJ1-5
size: NA
V: TRBV21-1
DNA: TGTGCCAGCAGCAAAACACTACAGGGCTGGAGCAATCAGCCCCAGCATTTT
CDR3: CASSKTLQGWSNQPQHF

D: TRBD1
J: TRBJ1-1
size: NA
V: TRBV7-9
DNA: TGTGCCAGCAGCCCCGACAGGGCTTCGGGAGCTTTCTTT
CDR3: CASSPDRASGAFF

D: NA
J: TRBJ1-3
size: few
V: TRBV2
DNA: TGTGCCAGCAGCCCAGAGGGGTTTGTCTCTGGAAACACCATATATTTT
CDR3: CASSPEGFVSGNTIYF